This T cell receptor beta chain was retrieved from a study of monozygotic twins with inflammatory bowel disease. Whole blood served as the source of total RNA, and no T cell sorting took place. TCRdb reprocessed the 5' RACE reads, with one entry per CDR3 protein and no DNA. The sample totals 350,000 to 400,000 distinct CDR3 sequences. Germline CDR1 SGHRS, CDR2 YFSETQ. The CDR3 sequence is 12 residues long. Specimen: blood. V is TRBV5-1 and J is TRBJ1-6; with no DNA, the TCRdb D assignment of TRBD1 cannot be verified. The receptor was derived from a human donor with ulcerative colitis or Crohn's disease, or a healthy co-twin of an affected twin (not recorded which). The CDR3 region is CTSSDPGSPLHF. The whole variable domain, remainder taken from reference TRBV5-1 and TRBJ1-6, is KAGVTQTPRYLIKTRGQQVTLSCSPISGHRSVSWYQQTPGQGLQFLFEYFSETQRNKGNFPGRFSGRQFSNSRSEMNVSTLELGDSALYLCTSSDPGSPLHFGNGTRLTVT.